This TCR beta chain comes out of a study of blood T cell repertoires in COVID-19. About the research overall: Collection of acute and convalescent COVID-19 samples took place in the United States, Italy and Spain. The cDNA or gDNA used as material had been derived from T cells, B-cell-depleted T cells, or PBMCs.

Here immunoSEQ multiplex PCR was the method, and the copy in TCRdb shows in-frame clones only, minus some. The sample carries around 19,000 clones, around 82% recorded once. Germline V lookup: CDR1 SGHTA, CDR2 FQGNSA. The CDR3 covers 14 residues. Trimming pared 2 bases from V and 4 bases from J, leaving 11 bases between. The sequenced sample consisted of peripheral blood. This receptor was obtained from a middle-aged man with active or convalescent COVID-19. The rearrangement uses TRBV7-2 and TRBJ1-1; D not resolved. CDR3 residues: CASSLNSAGTEAFF. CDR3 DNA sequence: TGTGCCAGCAGCTTAAACAGTGCGGGCACTGAAGCTTTCTTT.